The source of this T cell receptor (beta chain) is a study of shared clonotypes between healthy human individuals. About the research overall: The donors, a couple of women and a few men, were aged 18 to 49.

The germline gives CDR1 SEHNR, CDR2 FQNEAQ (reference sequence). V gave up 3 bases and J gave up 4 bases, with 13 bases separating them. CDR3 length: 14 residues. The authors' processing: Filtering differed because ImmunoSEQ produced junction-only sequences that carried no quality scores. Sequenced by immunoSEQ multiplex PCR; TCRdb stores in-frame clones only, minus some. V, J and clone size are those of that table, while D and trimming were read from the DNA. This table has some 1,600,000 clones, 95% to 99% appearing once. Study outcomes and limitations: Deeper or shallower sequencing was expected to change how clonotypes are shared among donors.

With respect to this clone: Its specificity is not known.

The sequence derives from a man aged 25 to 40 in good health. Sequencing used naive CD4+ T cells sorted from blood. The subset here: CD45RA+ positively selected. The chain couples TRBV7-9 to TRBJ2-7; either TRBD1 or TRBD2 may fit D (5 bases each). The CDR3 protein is CASSLPGRIYEQYF. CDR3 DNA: TGTGCCAGCAGCTTGCCGGGACGGATATACGAGCAGTACTTC.